This TCR beta chain was captured by sequencing in a study of response to subunit inactivated influenza vaccine. Study findings and constraints: Authors suggested each seasonal influenza vaccination recruits few new T cells.

A note on this clonotype: As yet, its antigen is unknown.

V was clipped by 3 bases and J by 1 base, with 11 bases between them. CDR1 and CDR2 from the germline V gene are SGHRS and YFSETQ. The CDR3 has 15 amino acids. TCRdb re-analysed the RT-PCR reads in MiXCR, keeping a single row per CDR3 protein. This sample has 500,000 to 600,000 distinct CDR3 sequences, with 12% found just once. The chain is built from TRBV5-1 and TRBJ2-1, with D perhaps being TRBD1 or TRBD2 (5 bases each). The specimen was PBMCs from blood, collected on the day of vaccination. The clonotype originates from a man in his forties or fifties who received an inactivated influenza vaccine. The chain's CDR3 is CASSWDGESYNEQFF. As DNA, the CDR3 is TGCGCCAGCAGCTGGGACGGGGAGTCCTACAATGAGCAGTTCTTC.